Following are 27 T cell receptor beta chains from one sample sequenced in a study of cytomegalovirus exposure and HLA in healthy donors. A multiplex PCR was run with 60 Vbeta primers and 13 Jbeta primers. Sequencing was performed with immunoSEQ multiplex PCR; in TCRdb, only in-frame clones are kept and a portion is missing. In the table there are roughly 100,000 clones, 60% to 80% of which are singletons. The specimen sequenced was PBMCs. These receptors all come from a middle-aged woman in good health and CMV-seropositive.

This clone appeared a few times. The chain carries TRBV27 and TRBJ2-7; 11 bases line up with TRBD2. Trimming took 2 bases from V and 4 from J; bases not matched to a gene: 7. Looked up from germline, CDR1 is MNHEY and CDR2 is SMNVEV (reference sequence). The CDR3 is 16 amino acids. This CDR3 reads CASSLGTSGIRYEQYF. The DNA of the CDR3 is TGTGCCAGCAGTTTAGGGACTAGCGGAATAAGATACGAGCAGTACTTC.

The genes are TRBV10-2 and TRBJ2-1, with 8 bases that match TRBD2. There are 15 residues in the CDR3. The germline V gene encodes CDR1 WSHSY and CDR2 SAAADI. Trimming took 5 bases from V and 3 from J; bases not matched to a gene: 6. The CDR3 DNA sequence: TGCGCCAGCAGTAAAATAGCGGGGCGCTACAATGAGCAGTTCTTC. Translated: CASSKIAGRYNEQFF.

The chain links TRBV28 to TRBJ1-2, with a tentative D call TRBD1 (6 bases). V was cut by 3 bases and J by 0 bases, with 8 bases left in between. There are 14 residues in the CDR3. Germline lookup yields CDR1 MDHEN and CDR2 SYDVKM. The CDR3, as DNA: TGTGCCAGCAGTTTGGGGGCCCCTAACTATGGCTACACCTTC. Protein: CASSLGAPNYGYTF.

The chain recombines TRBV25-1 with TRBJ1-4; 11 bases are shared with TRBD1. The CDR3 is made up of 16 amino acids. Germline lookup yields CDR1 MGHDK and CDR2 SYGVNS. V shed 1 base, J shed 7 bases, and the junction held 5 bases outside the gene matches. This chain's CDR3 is CASSELWGTGGEKLFF. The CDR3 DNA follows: TGTGCCAGCAGTGAATTGTGGGGGACAGGGGGTGAAAAACTGTTTTTT.

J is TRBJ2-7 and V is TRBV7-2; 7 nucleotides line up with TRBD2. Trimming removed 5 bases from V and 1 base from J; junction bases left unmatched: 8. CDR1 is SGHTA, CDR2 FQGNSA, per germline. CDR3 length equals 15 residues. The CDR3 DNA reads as TGTGCCAGCAGCGAAAGCGGGACGAGATCCTACGAGCAGTACTTC. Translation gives CASSESGTRSYEQYF.

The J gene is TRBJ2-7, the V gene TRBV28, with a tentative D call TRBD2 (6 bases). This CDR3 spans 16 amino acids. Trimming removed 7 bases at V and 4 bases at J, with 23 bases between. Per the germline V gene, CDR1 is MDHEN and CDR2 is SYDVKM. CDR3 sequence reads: CASIRTPGLAAYEQYF. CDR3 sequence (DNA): TGTGCCAGCATCAGGACGCCGGGACTGGCAGCGTACGAGCAGTACTTC.

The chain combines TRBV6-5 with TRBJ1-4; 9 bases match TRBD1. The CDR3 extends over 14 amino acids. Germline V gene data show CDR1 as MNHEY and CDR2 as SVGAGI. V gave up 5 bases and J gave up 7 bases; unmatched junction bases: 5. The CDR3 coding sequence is TGTGCCAGCAGTCCCGACAGGGGGTCTGAAAAACTGTTTTTT. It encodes CASSPDRGSEKLFF.

CDR3 bases: TGTGCCAGCTCACTCCAGGGTTGGACTGAAGCTTTCTTT. Encoded protein: CASSLQGWTEAFF. The chain joins TRBV18 to TRBJ1-1; maybe TRBD1 (5 bases). Germline lookup yields CDR1 KGHSH and CDR2 LQKENI. The CDR3 is 13 residues long. Between the trimmed V and J ends, which lost 4 bases and 5 bases, there was a span of 11 bases.

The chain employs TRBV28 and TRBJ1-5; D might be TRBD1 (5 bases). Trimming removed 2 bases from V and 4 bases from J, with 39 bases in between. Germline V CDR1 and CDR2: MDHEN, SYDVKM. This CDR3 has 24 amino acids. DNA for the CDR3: TGTGCCAGCAGTTTAGGGTACCCTTACAGGTATCCCGGTGAGGACCAGACCGGTAATCAGCCCCAGCATTTT. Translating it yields CASSLGYPYRYPGEDQTGNQPQHF.

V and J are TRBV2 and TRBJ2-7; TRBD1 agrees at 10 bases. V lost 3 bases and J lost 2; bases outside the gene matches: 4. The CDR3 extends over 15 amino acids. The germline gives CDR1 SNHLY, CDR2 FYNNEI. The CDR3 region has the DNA TGTGCCAGCAGTGACTGGACAGGGGGGACCTACGAGCAGTACTTC. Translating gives CASSDWTGGTYEQYF.

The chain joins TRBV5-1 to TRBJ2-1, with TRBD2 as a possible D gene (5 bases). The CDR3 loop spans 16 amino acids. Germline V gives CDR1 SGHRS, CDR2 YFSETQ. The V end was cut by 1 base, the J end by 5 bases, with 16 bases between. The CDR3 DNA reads TGCGCCAGCAGCTTGTTCTCGGGATTAACAGACAATGAGCAGTTCTTC. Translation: CASSLFSGLTDNEQFF.

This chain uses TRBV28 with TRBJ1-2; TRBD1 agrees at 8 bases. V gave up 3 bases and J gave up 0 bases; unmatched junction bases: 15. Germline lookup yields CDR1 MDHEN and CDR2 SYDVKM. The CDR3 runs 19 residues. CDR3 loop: CASSFYRVRTGRTNYGYTF. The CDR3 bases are TGTGCCAGCAGTTTTTATCGGGTGCGGACAGGGAGAACTAACTATGGCTACACCTTC.

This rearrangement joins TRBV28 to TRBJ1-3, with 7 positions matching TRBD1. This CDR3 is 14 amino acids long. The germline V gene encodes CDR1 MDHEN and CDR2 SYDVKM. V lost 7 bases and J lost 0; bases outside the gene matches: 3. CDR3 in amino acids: CASISGGSGNTIYF. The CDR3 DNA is TGTGCCAGCATCTCAGGGGGCTCTGGAAACACCATATATTTT.

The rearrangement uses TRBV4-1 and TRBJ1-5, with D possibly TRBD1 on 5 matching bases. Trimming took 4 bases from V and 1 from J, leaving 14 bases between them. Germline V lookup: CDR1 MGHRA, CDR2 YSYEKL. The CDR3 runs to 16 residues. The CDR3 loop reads CASSPRGGESNQPQHF. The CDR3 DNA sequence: TGCGCCAGCAGCCCCCGGGGGGGGGAGAGCAATCAGCCCCAGCATTTT.

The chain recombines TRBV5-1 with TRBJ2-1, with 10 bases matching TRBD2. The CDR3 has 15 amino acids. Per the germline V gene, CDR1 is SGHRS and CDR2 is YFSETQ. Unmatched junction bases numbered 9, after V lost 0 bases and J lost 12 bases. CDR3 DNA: TGCGCCAGCAGCTTGGAAGCTAGCGGGGGTGATCGGCAGTTCTTC. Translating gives CASSLEASGGDRQFF.

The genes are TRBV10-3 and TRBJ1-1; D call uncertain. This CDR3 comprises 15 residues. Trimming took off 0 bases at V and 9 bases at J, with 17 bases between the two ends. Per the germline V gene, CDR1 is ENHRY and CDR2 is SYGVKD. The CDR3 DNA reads TGTGCCATCAGTGAGTCTGTTGGGTCACAGCCAAAAGCTTTCTTT. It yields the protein CAISESVGSQPKAFF.

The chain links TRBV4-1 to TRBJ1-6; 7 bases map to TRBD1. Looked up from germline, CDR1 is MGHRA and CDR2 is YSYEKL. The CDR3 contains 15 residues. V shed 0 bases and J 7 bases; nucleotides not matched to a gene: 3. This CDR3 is CASSQDDRVNSPLHF. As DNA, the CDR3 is TGCGCCAGCAGCCAAGATGACAGGGTAAATTCACCCCTCCACTTT.

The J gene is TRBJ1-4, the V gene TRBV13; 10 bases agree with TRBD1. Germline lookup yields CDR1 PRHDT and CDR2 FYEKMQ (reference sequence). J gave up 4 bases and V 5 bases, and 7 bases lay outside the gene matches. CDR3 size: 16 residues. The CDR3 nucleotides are TGTGCCAGCAGCCAGGGACAGGGGAGCTTTAATGAAAAACTGTTTTTT. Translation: CASSQGQGSFNEKLFF.

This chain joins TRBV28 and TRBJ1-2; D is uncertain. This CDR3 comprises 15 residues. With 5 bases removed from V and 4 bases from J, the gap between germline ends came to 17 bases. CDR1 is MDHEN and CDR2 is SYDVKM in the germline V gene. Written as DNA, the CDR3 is TGTGCCAGCAGTCCCTCACACACGTCCCCCTATGGCTACACCTTC. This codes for CASSPSHTSPYGYTF.

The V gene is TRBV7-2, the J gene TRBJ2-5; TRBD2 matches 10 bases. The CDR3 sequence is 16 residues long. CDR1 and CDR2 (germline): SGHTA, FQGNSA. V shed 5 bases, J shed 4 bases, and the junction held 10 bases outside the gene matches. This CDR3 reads CASSPQRGGHGETQYF. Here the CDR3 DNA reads TGTGCCAGCAGCCCACAGCGGGGGGGCCACGGAGAGACCCAGTACTTC.

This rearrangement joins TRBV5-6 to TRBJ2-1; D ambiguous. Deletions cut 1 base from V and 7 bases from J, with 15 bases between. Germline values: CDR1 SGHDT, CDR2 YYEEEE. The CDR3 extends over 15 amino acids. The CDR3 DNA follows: TGTGCCAGCAGCTTGCCCCCTACCGTAGCAAATGAGCAGTTCTTC. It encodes CASSLPPTVANEQFF.

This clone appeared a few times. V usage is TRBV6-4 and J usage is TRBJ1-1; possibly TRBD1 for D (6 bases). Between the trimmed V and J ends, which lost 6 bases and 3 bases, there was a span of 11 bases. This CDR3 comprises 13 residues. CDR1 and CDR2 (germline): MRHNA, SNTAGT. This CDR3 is CASSRGGDTEAFF. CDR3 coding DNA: TGTGCCAGCAGCAGGGGAGGGGACACTGAAGCTTTCTTT.

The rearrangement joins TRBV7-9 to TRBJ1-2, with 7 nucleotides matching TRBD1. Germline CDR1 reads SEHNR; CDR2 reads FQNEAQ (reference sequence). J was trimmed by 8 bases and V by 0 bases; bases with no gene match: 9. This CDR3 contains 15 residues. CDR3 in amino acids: CASSLAQGGYRGYTF. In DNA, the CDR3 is TGTGCCAGCAGCTTAGCCCAGGGGGGATATAGAGGCTACACCTTC.

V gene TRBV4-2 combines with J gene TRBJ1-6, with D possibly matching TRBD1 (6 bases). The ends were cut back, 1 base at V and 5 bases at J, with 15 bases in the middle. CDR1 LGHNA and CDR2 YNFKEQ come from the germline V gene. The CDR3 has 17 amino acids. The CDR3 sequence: CASSQARYRADNSPLHF. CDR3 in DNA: TGTGCCAGCAGCCAAGCCCGTTACAGGGCAGATAATTCACCCCTCCACTTT.

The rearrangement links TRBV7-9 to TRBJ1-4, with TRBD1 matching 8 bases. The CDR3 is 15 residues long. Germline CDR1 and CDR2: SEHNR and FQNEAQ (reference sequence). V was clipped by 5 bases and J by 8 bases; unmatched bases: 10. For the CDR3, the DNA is TGTGCCAGCAGCGTAGGACAGGGCGAAAAGGAAAAACTGTTTTTT. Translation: CASSVGQGEKEKLFF.

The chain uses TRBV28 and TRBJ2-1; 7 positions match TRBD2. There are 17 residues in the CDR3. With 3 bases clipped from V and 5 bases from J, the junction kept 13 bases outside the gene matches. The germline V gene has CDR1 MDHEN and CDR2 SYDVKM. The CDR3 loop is CASSFTSVLGINNEQFF. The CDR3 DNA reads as TGTGCCAGCAGTTTTACTAGCGTTCTAGGTATAAACAATGAGCAGTTCTTC.

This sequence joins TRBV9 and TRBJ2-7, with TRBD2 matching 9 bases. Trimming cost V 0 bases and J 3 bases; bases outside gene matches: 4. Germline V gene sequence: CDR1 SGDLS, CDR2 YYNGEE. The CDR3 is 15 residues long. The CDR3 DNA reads TGTGCCAGCAGCGTAGGCGGGGGGGGCGTCTACGAGCAGTACTTC. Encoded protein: CASSVGGGGVYEQYF.